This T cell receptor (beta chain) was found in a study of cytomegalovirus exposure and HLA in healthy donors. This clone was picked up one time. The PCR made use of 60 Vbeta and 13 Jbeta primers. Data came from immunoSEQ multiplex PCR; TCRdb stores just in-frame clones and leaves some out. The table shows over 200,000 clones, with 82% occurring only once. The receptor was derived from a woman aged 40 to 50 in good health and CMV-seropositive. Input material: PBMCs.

CDR3 protein: CASSLIAGAAYNEQFF. The CDR3 bases are TGTGCCAGCAGCTTAATCGCGGGAGCCGCCTACAATGAGCAGTTCTTC. This chain joins TRBV11-2 and TRBJ2-1; 7 bases match TRBD2. J gave up 2 bases and V 2 bases, and 6 bases lay outside the gene matches. The germline V gene encodes CDR1 SGHAT and CDR2 FQNNGV. The CDR3 consists of 16 residues.